This T cell receptor (beta chain) stems from a study of cytomegalovirus exposure and HLA in healthy donors. Findings of the study overall: Immune exposure data for these donors was limited to CMV serostatus. Most TCR sequences were uncommon, yet certain public TCRs appeared in many donors. It was likely that a cluster of highly shared sequence variants was a sequencing artifact.

The CDR3 loop spans 15 amino acids. Per the germline V gene, CDR1 is SGHAT and CDR2 is FQNNGV. Losses at the gene ends were 3 bases for V and 5 bases for J; bases not matched to a gene: 7. This clone has just one count. Its antigen is not identified. The study ran its PCR with 60 Vbeta and 13 Jbeta primers. Assay: immunoSEQ multiplex PCR; the TCRdb copy retains only in-frame clones and omits some. The table shows roughly 150,000 clones, with roughly four fifths occurring only once. The sequencing sample was made of PBMCs. This chain joins TRBV11-2 and TRBJ2-7, with TRBD2 matching over 10 bases. The receptor comes from a man aged 50 or older in good health and CMV-seropositive. The CDR3 loop is CASSFRAGGSHEQYF. CDR3 sequence (DNA): TGTGCCAGCAGCTTCCGAGCGGGGGGGTCGCACGAGCAGTACTTC.